The clone carrying this T cell receptor beta chain is a singleton in its sample. It was negative isolation that provided the CD8+ and CD4+ T cells, whereas TEMRA cells were enriched by FACS. CDR3 size: 15 residues. The V gene lost 0 bases and the J gene lost 1 base, with 10 bases spanning the gap. Germline CDR1 is SGDLS and CDR2 is YYNGEE. The data stem from a study of CD8 T cells in Susac syndrome. In the study overall: Within the group of sequenced Susac syndrome patients, more than five had active disease and eight were in remission. Patients with Susac syndrome were therapy-naive, taking corticosteroids, with some also receiving intravenous immunoglobulin, or taking intravenous immunoglobulin alone at the time their blood was drawn.

The authors reverse transcribed roughly 0.5 to 1 ug RNA with random hexamers. With immunoSEQ multiplex PCR, TCR beta CDR3 was amplified across 54 Vbeta and 13 Jbeta. In TCRdb, the immunoSEQ multiplex PCR reads were re-called with MiXCR into one record per CDR3 protein. The table records under 300,000 distinct CDR3 sequences, about 95% of them present only once. Sequences were obtained from CD4+ T cells from PBMCs. This clonotype was sampled from a human donor with Susac syndrome. The chain couples TRBV9 to TRBJ1-1; weak D call: TRBD1 (6 bases). The CDR3 loop reads CASSVGPGANTEAFF. As DNA, the CDR3 is TGTGCCAGCAGCGTAGGACCGGGGGCGAACACTGAAGCTTTCTTT.